Each of the 9 T cell receptor beta chains below was sequenced from the same sample in a study of shared clonotypes between healthy human individuals. The assay was immunoSEQ multiplex PCR, and TCRdb's table has in-frame clones only and misses some. The sample consists of roughly 300,000 clones, roughly 80% of them appearing once. Sample: memory CD4+ T cells sorted from blood. Subset reported: CD45RA-negative fraction. Every receptor here comes from a young man in good health.

This clone was counted between two and nine times. The chain recombines TRBV25-1 with TRBJ2-3, with D possibly being TRBD2 (6 bases). The V end lost 4 bases, the J end lost 10 bases, and 12 bases lay between the germline ends. The CDR3 totals 12 residues. CDR1 is MGHDK and CDR2 is SYGVNS in the germline V gene. The CDR3 region has the DNA TGTGCCAGCAGTGGGAGGGTAGAGTCGCAGTATTTT. Its translation is CASSGRVESQYF.

The chain links TRBV7-2 to TRBJ2-3; 9 bases match TRBD2. V was clipped by 1 base and J by 6 bases; unmatched bases: 11. Germline V gene sequence: CDR1 SGHTA, CDR2 FQGNSA. CDR3 length: 17 amino acids. The CDR3 DNA is TGTGCCAGCAGCTTAGAGGCTAGCGGGATGCCGGGGGATACGCAGTATTTT. Translation: CASSLEASGMPGDTQYF.

This clone was detected only a few times. The chain uses TRBV9 and TRBJ1-3; D is undetermined. The V end was cut by 8 bases, the J end by 3 bases, with 6 bases between. CDR3 length equals 11 residues. Germline CDR1 reads SGDLS; CDR2 reads YYNGEE. The CDR3 protein is CASTSGNTIYF. The CDR3 coding sequence is TGTGCCAGTACCAGTGGAAACACCATATATTTT.

This rearrangement joins TRBV5-6 to TRBJ2-1; 7 positions agree with TRBD2. V shed 0 bases, J shed 1 base, and the junction held 7 bases outside the gene matches. The CDR3 has 17 residues. CDR1 and CDR2 from the germline V gene are SGHDT and YYEEEE. In DNA, the CDR3 is TGTGCCAGCAGCTTGGTGCGGCGGGAGAGGTCCTACAATGAGCAGTTCTTC. Its protein product is CASSLVRRERSYNEQFF.

About this clone itself: A clone one base away is much larger, so this may be a read error. At the DNA level, this CDR3 is encoded by other sequences in the same sample as well. This chain connects TRBV7-9 to TRBJ2-7, with D unclear. The CDR3 length is 15 residues. Germline V gives CDR1 SEHNR, CDR2 FQNEAQ (reference sequence). The CDR3 bases are TGTGCCAGCAGCCTTACCCGAGACACTTCCTACGAACAGTACTTC. It specifies CASSLTRDTSYEQYF. The entire variable domain, with the rest obtained from reference TRBV7-9 and TRBJ2-7, is as follows: DTGVSQNPRHKITKRGQNVTFRCDPISEHNRLYWYRQTLGQGPEFLTYFQNEAQLEKSRLLSDRFSAERPKGSFSTLEIQRTEQGDSAMYLCASSLTRDTSYEQYFGPGTRLTVT.

This clone occurred a few times. The rearrangement uses TRBV10-3 and TRBJ2-7, with 12 bases identical to TRBD2. The V gene's germline CDR1 is ENHRY and CDR2 SYGVKD. The CDR3 contains 15 residues. V lost 6 bases and J lost 2; bases outside the gene matches: 5. The CDR3 sequence is CAIREGLAGTYEQYF. In DNA, the CDR3 is TGTGCCATCAGGGAAGGACTAGCGGGGACCTACGAGCAGTACTTC.

This clone was seen ten or more times. The chain has TRBV27 and TRBJ2-6; D not certain. V lost 6 bases and J 1 base, leaving 7 bases between the germline ends. This CDR3 region has 14 residues. Germline assignment: CDR1 MNHEY and CDR2 SMNVEV (reference sequence). CDR3 in DNA: TGTGCCAGCAGCCCTTGGTCTGGGGCCAACGTCCTGACTTTC. The encoded protein is CASSPWSGANVLTF.

This chain connects TRBV28 to TRBJ2-3; 8 bases are shared with TRBD2. The germline V gene encodes CDR1 MDHEN and CDR2 SYDVKM. With 4 bases clipped from V and 0 bases from J, the junction kept 6 bases outside the gene matches. The CDR3 is made up of 16 amino acids. The CDR3 loop is CASSSTSGTSTDTQYF. CDR3 coding DNA: TGTGCCAGCAGTTCCACTAGCGGCACTAGCACAGATACGCAGTATTTT.

The chain employs TRBV6-5 and TRBJ1-5; D is undetermined. Between the trimmed V and J ends, which lost 2 bases and 3 bases, there was a span of 11 bases. This CDR3 is built from 15 residues. CDR1 MNHEY and CDR2 SVGAGI come from the germline V gene. The CDR3 sequence is CASSYARGFNQPQHF. The CDR3 bases are TGTGCCAGCAGTTACGCGCGTGGCTTCAATCAGCCCCAGCATTTT.